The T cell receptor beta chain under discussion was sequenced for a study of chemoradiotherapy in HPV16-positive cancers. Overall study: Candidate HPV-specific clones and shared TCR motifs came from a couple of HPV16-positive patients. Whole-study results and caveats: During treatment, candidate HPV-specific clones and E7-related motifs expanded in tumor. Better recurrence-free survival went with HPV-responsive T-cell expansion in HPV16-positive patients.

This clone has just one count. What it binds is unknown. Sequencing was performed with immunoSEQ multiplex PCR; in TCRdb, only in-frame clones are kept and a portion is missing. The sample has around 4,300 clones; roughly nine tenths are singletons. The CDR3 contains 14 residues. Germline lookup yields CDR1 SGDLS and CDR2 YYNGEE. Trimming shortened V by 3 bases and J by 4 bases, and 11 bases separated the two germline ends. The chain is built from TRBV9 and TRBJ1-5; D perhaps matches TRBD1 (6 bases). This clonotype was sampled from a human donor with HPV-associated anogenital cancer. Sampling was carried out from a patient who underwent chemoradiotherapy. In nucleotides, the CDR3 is TGTGCCAGCAGCGACGGGACAATGAATCAGCCCCAGCATTTT. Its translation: CASSDGTMNQPQHF.